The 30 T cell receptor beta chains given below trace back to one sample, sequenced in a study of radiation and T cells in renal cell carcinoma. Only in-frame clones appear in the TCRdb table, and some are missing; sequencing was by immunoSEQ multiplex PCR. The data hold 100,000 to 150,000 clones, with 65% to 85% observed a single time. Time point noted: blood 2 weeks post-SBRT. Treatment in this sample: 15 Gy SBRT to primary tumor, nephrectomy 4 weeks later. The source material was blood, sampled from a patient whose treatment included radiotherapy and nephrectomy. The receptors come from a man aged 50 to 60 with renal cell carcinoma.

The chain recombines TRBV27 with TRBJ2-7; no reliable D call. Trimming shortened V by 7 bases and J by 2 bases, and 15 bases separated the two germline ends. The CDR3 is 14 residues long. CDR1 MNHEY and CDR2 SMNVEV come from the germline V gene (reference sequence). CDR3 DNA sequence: TGTGCCAGCAAAATGAGATCAGTCCCCTACGAGCAGTACTTC. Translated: CASKMRSVPYEQYF.

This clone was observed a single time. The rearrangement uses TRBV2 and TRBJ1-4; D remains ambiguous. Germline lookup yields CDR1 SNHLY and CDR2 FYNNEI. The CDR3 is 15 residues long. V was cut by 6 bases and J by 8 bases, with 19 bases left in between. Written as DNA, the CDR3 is TGTGCCAGCAGGACCCCCCGGGTGGCGGTAGAAAAACTGTTTTTT. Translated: CASRTPRVAVEKLFF.

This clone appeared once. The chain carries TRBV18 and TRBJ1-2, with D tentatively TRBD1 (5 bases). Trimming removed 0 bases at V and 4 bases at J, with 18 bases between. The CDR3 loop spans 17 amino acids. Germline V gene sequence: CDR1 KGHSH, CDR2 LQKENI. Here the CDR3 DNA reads TGTGCCAGCTCACCACCTGGTATCACAGGAGCTTCCTATGGCTACACCTTC. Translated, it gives CASSPPGITGASYGYTF.

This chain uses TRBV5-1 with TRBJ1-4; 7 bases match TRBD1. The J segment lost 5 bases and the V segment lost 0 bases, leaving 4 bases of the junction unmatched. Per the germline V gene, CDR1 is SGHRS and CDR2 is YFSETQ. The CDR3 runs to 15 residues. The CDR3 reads CASSLAADRNEKLFF. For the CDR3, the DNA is TGCGCCAGCAGCTTGGCGGCGGACAGGAATGAAAAACTGTTTTTT. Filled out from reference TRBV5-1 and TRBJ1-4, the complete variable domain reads KAGVTQTPRYLIKTRGQQVTLSCSPISGHRSVSWYQQTPGQGLQFLFEYFSETQRNKGNFPGRFSGRQFSNSRSEMNVSTLELGDSALYLCASSLAADRNEKLFFGSGTQLSVL.

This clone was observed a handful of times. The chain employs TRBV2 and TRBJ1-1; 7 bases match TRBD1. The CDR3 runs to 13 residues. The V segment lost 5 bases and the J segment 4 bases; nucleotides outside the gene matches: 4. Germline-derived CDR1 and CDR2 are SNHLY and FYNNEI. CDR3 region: CASSRQGSTEAFF. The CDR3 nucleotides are TGTGCCAGCAGTCGACAGGGATCCACTGAAGCTTTCTTT.

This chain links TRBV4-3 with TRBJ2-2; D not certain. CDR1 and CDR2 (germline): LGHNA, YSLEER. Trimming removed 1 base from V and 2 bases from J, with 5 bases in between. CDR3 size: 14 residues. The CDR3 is CASSQGPNTGELFF. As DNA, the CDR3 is TGCGCCAGCAGCCAAGGCCCTAACACCGGGGAGCTGTTTTTT.

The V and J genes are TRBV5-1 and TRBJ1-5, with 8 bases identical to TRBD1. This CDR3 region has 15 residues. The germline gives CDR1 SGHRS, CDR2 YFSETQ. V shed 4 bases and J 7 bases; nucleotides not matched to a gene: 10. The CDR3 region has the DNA TGCGCCAGCAGCCCCTCTGGACAGGGTAGACAGCCCCAGCATTTT. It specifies CASSPSGQGRQPQHF.

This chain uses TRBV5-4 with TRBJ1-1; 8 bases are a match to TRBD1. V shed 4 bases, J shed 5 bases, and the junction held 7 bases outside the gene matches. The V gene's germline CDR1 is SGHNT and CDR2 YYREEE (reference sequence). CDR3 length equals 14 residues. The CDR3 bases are TGTGCCAGCAGCCTTGGACAGGGCGGAACTGAAGCTTTCTTT. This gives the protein CASSLGQGGTEAFF.

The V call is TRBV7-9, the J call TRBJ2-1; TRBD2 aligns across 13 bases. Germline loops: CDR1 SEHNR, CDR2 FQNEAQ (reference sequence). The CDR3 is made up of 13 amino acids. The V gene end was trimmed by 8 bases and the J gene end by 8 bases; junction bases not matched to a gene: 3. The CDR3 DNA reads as TGTGCCAGCGGACTAGCGGGAGCCCATGAGCAGTTCTTC. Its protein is CASGLAGAHEQFF.

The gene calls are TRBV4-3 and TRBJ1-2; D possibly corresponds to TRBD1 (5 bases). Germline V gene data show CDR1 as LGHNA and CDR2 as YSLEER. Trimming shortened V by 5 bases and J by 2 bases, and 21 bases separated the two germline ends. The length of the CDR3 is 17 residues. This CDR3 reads CASSGGLQARSNYGYTF. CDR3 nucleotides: TGCGCCAGCAGCGGGGGTCTGCAGGCGAGATCCAACTATGGCTACACCTTC.

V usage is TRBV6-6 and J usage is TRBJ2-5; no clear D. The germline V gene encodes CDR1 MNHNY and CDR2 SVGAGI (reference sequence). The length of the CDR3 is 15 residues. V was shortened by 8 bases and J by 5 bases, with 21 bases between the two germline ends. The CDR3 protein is CASRTPGSRHETQYF. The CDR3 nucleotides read TGTGCCAGCCGGACCCCCGGGTCCAGGCACGAGACCCAGTACTTC.

The CDR3 DNA follows: TGTGCCTGGAGTAAGTTCAATGAGCAGTTCTTC. Its protein is CAWSKFNEQFF. V gene TRBV30 combines with J gene TRBJ2-1; D unresolved. Trimming stripped 2 bases from V and 6 bases from J, with 5 bases between. Per germline, CDR1 GTSNPN and CDR2 SVGIG (reference sequence). This CDR3 is built from 11 residues.

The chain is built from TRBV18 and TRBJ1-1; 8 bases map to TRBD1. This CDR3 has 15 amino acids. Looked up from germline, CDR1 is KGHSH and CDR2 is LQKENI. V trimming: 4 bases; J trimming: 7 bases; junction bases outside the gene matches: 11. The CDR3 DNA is TGTGCCAGCTCACTAGCAGGACAGGGACGGCATGAAGCTTTCTTT. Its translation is CASSLAGQGRHEAFF.

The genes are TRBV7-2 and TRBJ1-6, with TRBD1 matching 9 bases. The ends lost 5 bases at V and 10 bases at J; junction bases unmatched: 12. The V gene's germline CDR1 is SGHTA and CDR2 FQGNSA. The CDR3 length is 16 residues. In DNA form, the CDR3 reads TGTGCCAGCAGCGTAGGCCCCCGACAGGGGGACTCACCCCTCCACTTT. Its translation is CASSVGPRQGDSPLHF.

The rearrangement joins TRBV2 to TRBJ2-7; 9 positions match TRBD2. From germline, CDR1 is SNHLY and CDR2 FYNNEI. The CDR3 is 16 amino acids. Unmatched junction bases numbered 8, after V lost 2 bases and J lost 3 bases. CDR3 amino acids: CASSERRLAAGYEQYF. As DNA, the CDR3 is TGTGCCAGCAGTGAAAGGAGACTAGCGGCAGGCTACGAGCAGTACTTC.

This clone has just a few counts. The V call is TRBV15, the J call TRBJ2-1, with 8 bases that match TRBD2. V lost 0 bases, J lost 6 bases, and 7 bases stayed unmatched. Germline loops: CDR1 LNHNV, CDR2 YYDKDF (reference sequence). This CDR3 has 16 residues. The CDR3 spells CATSRERAGEINEQFF. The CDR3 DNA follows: TGTGCCACCAGCAGAGAGAGAGCGGGAGAAATCAATGAGCAGTTCTTC. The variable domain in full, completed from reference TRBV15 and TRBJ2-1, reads DAMVIQNPRYQVTQFGKPVTLSCSQTLNHNVMYWYQQKSSQAPKLLFHYYDKDFNNEADTPDNFQSRRPNTSFCFLDIRSPGLGDTAMYLCATSRERAGEINEQFFGPGTRLTVL.

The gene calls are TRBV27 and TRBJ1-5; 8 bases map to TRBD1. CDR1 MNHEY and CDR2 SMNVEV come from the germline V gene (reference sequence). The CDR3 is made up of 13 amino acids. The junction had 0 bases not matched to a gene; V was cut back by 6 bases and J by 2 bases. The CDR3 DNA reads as TGTGCCAGCAGGGGACAGGGCAATCAGCCCCAGCATTTT. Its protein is CASRGQGNQPQHF.

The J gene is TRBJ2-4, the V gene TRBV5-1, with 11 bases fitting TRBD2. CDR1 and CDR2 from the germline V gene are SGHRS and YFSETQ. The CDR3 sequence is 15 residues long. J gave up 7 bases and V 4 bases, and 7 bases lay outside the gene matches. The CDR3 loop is CASSTRLAGQNIQYF. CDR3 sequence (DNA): TGCGCCAGCAGCACCCGACTAGCGGGACAGAACATTCAGTACTTC.

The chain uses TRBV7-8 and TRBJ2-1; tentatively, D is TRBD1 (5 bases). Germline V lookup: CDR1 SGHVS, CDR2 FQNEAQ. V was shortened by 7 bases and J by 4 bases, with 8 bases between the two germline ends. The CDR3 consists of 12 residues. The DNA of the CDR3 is TGTGCCAGCAACAACAGGTACAATGAGCAGTTCTTC. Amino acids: CASNNRYNEQFF.

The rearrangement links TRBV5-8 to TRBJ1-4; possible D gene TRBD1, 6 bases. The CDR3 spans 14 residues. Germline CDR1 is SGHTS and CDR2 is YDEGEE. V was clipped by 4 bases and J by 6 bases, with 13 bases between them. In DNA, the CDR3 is TGTGCCAGCAGCCGCCGGGACATACATGAAAAACTGTTTTTT. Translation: CASSRRDIHEKLFF.

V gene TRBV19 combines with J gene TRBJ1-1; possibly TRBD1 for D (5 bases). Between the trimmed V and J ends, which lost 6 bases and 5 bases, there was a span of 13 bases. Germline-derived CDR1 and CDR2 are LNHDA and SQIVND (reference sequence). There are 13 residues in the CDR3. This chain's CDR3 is CASSSIGGTEAFF. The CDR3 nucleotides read TGTGCCAGTAGCTCAATCGGGGGTACTGAAGCTTTCTTT. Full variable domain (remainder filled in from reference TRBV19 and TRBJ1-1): DGGITQSPKYLFRKEGQNVTLSCEQNLNHDAMYWYRQDPGQGLRLIYYSQIVNDFQKGDIAEGYSVSREKKESFPLTVTSAQKNPTAFYLCASSSIGGTEAFFGQGTRLTVV.

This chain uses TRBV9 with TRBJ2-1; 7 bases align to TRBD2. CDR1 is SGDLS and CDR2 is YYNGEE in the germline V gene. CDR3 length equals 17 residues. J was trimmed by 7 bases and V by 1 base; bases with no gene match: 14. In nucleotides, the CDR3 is TGTGCCAGCAGCGTAACGTTTAGCGGGTGGTCGGGGAATGAGCAGTTCTTC. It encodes CASSVTFSGWSGNEQFF.

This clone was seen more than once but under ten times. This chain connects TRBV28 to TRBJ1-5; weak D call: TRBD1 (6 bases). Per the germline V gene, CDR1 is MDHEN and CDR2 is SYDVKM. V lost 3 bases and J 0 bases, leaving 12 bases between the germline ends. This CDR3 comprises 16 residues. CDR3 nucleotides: TGTGCCAGCAGTTTCCGGACAGCTTATAGCAATCAGCCCCAGCATTTT. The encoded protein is CASSFRTAYSNQPQHF.

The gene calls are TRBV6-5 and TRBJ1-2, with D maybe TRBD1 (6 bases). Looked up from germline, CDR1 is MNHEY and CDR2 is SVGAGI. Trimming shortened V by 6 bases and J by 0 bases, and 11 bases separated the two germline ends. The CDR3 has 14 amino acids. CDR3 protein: CASRPGGSNYGYTF. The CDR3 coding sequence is TGTGCCAGCAGACCCGGGGGCTCTAACTATGGCTACACCTTC.

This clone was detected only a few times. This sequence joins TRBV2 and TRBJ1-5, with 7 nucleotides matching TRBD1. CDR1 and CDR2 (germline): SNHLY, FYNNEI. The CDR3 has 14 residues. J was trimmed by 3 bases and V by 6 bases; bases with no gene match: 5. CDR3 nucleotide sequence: TGTGCCAGCAGAGACAGGGACCACAATCAGCCCCAGCATTTT. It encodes CASRDRDHNQPQHF. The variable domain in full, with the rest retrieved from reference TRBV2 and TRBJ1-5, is EPEVTQTPSHQVTQMGQEVILRCVPISNHLYFYWYRQILGQKVEFLVSFYNNEISEKSEIFDDQFSVERPDGSNFTLKIRSTKLEDSAMYFCASRDRDHNQPQHFGDGTRLSIL.

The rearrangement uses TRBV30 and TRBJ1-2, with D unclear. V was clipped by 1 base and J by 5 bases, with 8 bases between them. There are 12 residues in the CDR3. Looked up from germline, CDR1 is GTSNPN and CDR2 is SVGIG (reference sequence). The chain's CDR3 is CAWSGGYYGYTF. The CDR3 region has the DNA TGTGCCTGGAGTGGAGGATATTATGGCTACACCTTC.

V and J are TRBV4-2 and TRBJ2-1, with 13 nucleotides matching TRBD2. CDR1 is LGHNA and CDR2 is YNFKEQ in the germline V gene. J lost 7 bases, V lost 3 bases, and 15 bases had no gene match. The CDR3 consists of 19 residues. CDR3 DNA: TGTGCCAGCAGCCAGGGACTAGCGGGAACGGTGACCCATGGGAATGAGCAGTTCTTC. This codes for CASSQGLAGTVTHGNEQFF.

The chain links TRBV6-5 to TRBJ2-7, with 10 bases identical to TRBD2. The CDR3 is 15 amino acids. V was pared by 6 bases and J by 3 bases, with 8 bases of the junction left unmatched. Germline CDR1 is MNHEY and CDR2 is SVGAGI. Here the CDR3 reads CASRGAAGGDYEQYF. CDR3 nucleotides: TGTGCCAGCAGGGGTGCAGCGGGGGGGGACTACGAGCAGTACTTC.

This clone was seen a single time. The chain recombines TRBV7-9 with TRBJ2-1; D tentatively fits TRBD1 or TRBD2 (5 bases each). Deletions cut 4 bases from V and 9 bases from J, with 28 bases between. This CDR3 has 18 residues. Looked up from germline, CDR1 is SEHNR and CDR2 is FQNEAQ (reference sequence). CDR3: CASSSAWGNVGPHSEQFF. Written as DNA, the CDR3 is TGTGCCAGCAGCTCCGCATGGGGGAATGTCGGCCCACATAGTGAGCAGTTCTTC. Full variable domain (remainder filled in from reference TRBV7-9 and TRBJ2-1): DTGVSQNPRHKITKRGQNVTFRCDPISEHNRLYWYRQTLGQGPEFLTYFQNEAQLEKSRLLSDRFSAERPKGSFSTLEIQRTEQGDSAMYLCASSSAWGNVGPHSEQFFGPGTRLTVL.

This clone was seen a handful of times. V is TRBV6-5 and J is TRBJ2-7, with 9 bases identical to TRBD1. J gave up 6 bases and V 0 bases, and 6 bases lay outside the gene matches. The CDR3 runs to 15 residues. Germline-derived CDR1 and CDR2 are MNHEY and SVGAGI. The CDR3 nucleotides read TGTGCCAGCAGTTACTCGATGACAGGGGGAGGCGAGCAGTACTTC. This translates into CASSYSMTGGGEQYF.